The clone carrying this TCR beta chain appeared once. The antigen is undetermined. This specimen belongs to a study of T cell responses to AZD1222 COVID-19 vaccine. Study-level results: After two AZD1222 doses, spike-specific TCR breadth and depth rose versus day 0. Repertoires in all cases were sampled only once the peak T cell response had passed.

Some clones are missing from TCRdb's copy, which holds only in-frame ones; the method was immunoSEQ multiplex PCR. Among some 150,000 clones, 86% were seen once, and the ten largest hold roughly 5%. Germline CDR1 reads SGHRS; CDR2 reads YFSETQ. The V segment lost 4 bases and the J segment 5 bases; nucleotides outside the gene matches: 7. The CDR3 extends over 14 amino acids. The sample here was peripheral blood, taken on day 0 of MenACWY control vaccination. This chain joins TRBV5-1 and TRBJ2-5, with TRBD2 matching 8 bases. The receptor's source is an adult in good health. As DNA, the CDR3 is TGCGCCAGCAGCCCGGGGGGGCCGCGGGAGACCCAGTACTTC. Amino acid sequence: CASSPGGPRETQYF.